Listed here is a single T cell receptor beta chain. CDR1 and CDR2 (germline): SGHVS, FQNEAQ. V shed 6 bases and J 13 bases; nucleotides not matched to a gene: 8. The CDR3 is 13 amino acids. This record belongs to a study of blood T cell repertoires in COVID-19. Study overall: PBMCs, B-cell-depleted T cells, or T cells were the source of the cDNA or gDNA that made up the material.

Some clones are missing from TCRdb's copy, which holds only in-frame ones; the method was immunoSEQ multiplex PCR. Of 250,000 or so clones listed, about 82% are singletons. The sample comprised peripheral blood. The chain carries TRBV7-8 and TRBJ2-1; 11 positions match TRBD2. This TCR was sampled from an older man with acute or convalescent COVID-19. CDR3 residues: CASRQASGRYQFF. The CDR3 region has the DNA TGTGCCAGCAGGCAAGCTAGCGGGAGGTATCAGTTCTTC.